This TCR beta chain came from a study of T cell responses to AZD1222 COVID-19 vaccine. Study-wide results and caveats: Spike-wide vaccine-associated CD4 TCRs dominated at 160-218 and 743-854. Possibly, clonal diversity was underestimated; donors were largely white British and included more females.

As regards this clone: The antigen is unknown.

This CDR3 has 14 amino acids. Germline lookup yields CDR1 LGHDT and CDR2 YNNKEL (reference sequence). Trimming stripped 2 bases from V and 7 bases from J, with 14 bases between. Sequencing was performed with immunoSEQ multiplex PCR; in TCRdb, only in-frame clones are kept and a portion is missing. The top ten clones hold approximately 1.1% of a sample with 90,000 to 120,000 clones, under 95% of them seen once. The clonotype originates from an adult in good health. The rearrangement uses TRBV3-1 (or the pseudogene TRBV3-2) and TRBJ1-2, with unresolved D. The material was peripheral blood, obtained on day 0 of AZD1222 vaccination. CDR3 in DNA: TGTGCCAGCAGCCAAAGGGTGAGTGAAGCTGGCTACACCTTC. Protein sequence: CASSQRVSEAGYTF.